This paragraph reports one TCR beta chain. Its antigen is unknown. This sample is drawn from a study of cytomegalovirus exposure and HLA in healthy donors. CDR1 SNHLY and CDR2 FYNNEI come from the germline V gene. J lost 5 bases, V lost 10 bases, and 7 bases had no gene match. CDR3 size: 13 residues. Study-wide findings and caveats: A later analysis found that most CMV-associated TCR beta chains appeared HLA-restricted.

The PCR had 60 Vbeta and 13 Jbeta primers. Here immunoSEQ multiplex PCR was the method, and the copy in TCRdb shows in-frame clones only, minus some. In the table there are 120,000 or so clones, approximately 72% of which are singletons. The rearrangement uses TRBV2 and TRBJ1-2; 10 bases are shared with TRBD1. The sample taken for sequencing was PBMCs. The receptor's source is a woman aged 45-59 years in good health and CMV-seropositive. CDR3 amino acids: CATGDRGSYGYTF. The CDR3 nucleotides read TGTGCCACCGGGGACAGGGGATCTTATGGCTACACCTTC.